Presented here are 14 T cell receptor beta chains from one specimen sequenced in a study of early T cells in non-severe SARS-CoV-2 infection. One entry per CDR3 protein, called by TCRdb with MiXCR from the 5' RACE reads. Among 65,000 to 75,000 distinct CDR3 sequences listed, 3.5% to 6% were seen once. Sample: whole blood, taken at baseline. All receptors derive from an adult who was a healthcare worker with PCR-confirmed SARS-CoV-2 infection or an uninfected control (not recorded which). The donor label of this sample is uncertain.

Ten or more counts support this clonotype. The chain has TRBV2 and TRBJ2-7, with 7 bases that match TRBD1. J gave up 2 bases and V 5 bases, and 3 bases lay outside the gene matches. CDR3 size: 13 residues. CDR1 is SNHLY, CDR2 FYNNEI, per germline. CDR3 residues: CASSFGTAYEQYF. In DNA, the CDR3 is TGTGCCAGCAGTTTTGGGACAGCCTACGAGCAGTACTTC.

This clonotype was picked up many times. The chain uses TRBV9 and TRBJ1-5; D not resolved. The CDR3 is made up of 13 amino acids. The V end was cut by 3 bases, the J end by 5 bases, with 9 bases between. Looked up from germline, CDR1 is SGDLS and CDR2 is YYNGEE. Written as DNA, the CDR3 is TGTGCCAGCAGCGAGGGAGATCATCAGCCCCAGCATTTT. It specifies CASSEGDHQPQHF.

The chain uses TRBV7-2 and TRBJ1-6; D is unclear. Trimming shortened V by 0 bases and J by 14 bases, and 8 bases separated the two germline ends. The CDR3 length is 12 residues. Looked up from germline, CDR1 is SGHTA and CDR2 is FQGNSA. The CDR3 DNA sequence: TGTGCCAGCAGCTTAGCCCTCGGAACCCTCCACTTT. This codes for CASSLALGTLHF.

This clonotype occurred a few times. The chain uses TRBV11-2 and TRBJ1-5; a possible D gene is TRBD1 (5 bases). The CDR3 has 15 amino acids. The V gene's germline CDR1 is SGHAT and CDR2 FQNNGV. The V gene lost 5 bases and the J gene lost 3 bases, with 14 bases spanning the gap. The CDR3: CASSLGGVYNQPQHF. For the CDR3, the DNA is TGTGCCAGCAGCCTGGGGGGAGTTTACAATCAGCCCCAGCATTTT.

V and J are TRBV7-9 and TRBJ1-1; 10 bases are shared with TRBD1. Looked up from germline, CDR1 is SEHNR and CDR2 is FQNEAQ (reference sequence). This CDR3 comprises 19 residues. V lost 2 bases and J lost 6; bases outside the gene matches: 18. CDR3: CASSLRPSGRDRGRAEAFF. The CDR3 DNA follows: TGTGCCAGCAGCTTAAGGCCCAGCGGACGGGACAGGGGAAGGGCTGAAGCTTTCTTT.

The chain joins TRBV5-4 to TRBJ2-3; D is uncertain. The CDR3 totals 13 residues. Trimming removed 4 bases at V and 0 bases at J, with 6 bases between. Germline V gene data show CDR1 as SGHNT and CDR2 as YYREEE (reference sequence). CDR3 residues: CASSPTSTDTQYF. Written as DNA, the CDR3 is TGTGCCAGCAGCCCCACTAGCACAGATACGCAGTATTTT.

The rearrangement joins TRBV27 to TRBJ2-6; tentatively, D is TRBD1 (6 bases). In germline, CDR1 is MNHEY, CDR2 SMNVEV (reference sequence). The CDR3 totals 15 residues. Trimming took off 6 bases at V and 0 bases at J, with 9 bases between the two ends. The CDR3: CASRVQGSGANVLTF. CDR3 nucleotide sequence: TGTGCCAGCAGGGTACAGGGCTCTGGGGCCAACGTCCTGACTTTC.

The chain's CDR3 is CASSLDGGALETQYF. In DNA, the CDR3 is TGTGCCAGCAGCTTAGACGGGGGGGCTCTAGAGACCCAGTACTTC. The gene calls are TRBV7-3 and TRBJ2-5, with 8 bases identical to TRBD2. CDR1 SGHTA and CDR2 FQGTGA come from the germline V gene. CDR3 length: 15 residues. V gave up 2 bases and J gave up 4 bases; unmatched junction bases: 6.

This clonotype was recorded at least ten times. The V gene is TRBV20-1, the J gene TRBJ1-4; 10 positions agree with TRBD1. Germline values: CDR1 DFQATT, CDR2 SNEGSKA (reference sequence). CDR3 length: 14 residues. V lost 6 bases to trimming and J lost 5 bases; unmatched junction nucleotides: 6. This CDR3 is CSADPGQGNEKLFF. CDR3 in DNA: TGCAGTGCAGACCCGGGACAGGGGAATGAAAAACTGTTTTTT.

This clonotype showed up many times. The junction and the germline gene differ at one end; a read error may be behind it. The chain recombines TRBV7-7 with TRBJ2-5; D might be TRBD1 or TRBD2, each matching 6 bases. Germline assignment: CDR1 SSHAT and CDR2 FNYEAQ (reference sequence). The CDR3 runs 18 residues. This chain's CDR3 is CASSLVERGAGGQETQYF. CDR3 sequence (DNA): TGTGCTAGCAGCTTAGTTGAGAGGGGGGCAGGAGGTCAAGAGACCCAGTACTTC.

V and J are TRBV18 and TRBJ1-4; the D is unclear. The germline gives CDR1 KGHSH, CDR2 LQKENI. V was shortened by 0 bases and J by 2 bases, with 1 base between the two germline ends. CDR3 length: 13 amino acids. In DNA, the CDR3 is TGTGCCAGCTCACCACCGACTAATGAAAAACTGTTTTTT. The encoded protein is CASSPPTNEKLFF.

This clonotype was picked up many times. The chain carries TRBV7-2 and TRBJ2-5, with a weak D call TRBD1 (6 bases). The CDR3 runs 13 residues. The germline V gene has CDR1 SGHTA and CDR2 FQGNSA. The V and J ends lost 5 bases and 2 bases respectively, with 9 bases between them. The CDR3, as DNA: TGTGCCAGCAGCAAGACAGGACAAGAGACCCAGTACTTC. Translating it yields CASSKTGQETQYF.

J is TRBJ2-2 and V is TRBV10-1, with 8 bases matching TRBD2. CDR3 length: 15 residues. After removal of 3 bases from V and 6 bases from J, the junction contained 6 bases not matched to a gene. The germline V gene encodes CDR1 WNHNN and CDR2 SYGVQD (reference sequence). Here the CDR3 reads CASSEGGGSPGELFF. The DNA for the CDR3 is TGCGCCAGCAGTGAAGGCGGGGGGTCCCCCGGGGAGCTGTTTTTT.

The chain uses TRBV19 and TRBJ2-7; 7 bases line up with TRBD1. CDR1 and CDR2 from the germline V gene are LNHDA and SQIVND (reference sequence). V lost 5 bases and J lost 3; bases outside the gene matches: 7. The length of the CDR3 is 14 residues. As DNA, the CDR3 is TGTGCCAGTAGTCCCTGGACAGGCAGCTACGAGCAGTACTTC. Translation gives CASSPWTGSYEQYF.